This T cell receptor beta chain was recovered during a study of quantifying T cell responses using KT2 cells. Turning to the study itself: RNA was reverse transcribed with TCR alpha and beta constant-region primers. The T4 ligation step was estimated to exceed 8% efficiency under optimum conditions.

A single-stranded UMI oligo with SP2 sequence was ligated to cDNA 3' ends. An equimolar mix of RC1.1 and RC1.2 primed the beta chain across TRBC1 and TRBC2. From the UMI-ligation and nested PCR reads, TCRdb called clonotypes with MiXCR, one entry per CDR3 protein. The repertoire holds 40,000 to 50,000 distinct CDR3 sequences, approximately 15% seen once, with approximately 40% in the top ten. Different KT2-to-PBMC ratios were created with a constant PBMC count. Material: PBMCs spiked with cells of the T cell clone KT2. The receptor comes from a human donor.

CDR3 coding DNA: TGTGCCAGCAGCTTAGGTGCCGGGGTGGAGAGCTCCTACGAGCAGTACTTC. Residues: CASSLGAGVESSYEQYF. The rearrangement joins TRBV7-2 to TRBJ2-7; D might be TRBD2 (5 bases). The germline V and J ends were trimmed by 1 base and 0 bases, with 16 bases remaining between them. The CDR3 consists of 17 residues. Germline V CDR1 and CDR2: SGHTA, FQGNSA.